A single sample is the source of the 18 T cell receptor beta chains below, sequenced in a study of beta chain features in type 1 diabetes. General study findings and limits: Type 1 diabetes patients had TCRB CDR3s that were shorter (moderately but significantly so) in all four CD4+ subsets.

Since all of the isolated RNA was reverse transcribed, expressed TCRB transcripts were what got sequenced. Sequenced by immunoSEQ multiplex PCR; TCRdb stores in-frame clones only, minus some. Altogether about 160,000 clones are present, about 9% being singletons, with the ten largest covering under 0.75%. No antigens are known for them. Sequencing used central memory CD4+ T cells from blood. The receptors were gathered from a woman aged 30 to 39 with type 1 diabetes.

This clone was detected a few times. The chain has TRBV30 and TRBJ1-1; D unclear. With 3 bases removed from V and 5 bases from J, the gap between germline ends came to 10 bases. The CDR3 contains 12 residues. CDR1 and CDR2 from the germline V gene are GTSNPN and SVGIG (reference sequence). Here the CDR3 DNA reads TGTGCCTGGAGGGGGAGATTGACTGAAGCTTTCTTT. Translation gives CAWRGRLTEAFF.

This clone was counted between two and nine times. V and J are TRBV5-1 and TRBJ2-4, with TRBD1 matching 12 bases. V trimming: 3 bases; J trimming: 6 bases; junction bases outside the gene matches: 4. Per germline, CDR1 SGHRS and CDR2 YFSETQ. The CDR3 is 15 residues long. The CDR3 DNA is TGCGCCAGCAGCTCGGGACAGGGGGCTAGAAACATTCAGTACTTC. As protein: CASSSGQGARNIQYF. Combining the CDR3 with reference TRBV5-1 and TRBJ2-4 gives the whole variable domain KAGVTQTPRYLIKTRGQQVTLSCSPISGHRSVSWYQQTPGQGLQFLFEYFSETQRNKGNFPGRFSGRQFSNSRSEMNVSTLELGDSALYLCASSSGQGARNIQYFGAGTRLSVL.

This chain links TRBV30 with TRBJ2-3; D perhaps matches TRBD1 (6 bases). The CDR3 has 15 residues. The V end was cut by 1 base, the J end by 1 base, with 12 bases between. Germline V gives CDR1 GTSNPN, CDR2 SVGIG (reference sequence). CDR3 sequence: CAWSGWAGGTDTQYF. The CDR3 bases are TGTGCCTGGAGTGGGTGGGCAGGGGGCACAGATACGCAGTATTTT.

V usage is TRBV5-6 and J usage is TRBJ2-7; D gene unclear. Trimming removed 2 bases from V and 2 bases from J, with 11 bases in between. From germline, CDR1 is SGHDT and CDR2 YYEEEE. This CDR3 is 14 amino acids long. CDR3 in amino acids: CASSLVTDAYEQYF. The CDR3 DNA reads as TGTGCCAGCAGCTTAGTTACAGATGCCTACGAGCAGTACTTC.

V gene TRBV5-1 combines with J gene TRBJ1-5; TRBD1 matches at 7 bases. The J segment lost 6 bases and the V segment lost 4 bases, leaving 10 bases of the junction unmatched. Germline V gene data show CDR1 as SGHRS and CDR2 as YFSETQ. The CDR3 covers 15 residues. The CDR3 DNA is TGCGCCAGCAGCGAAGGGACAGCCCTGGGTCAGCCCCAGCATTTT. Translating gives CASSEGTALGQPQHF.

This clone was counted between two and nine times. This chain joins TRBV6-5 and TRBJ2-5; the D gene is possibly TRBD1 (6 bases). The germline V and J ends were trimmed by 6 bases and 2 bases, with 10 bases remaining between them. Germline V lookup: CDR1 MNHEY, CDR2 SVGAGI. The CDR3 length is 13 residues. For the CDR3, the DNA is TGTGCCAGCAGCAGGACAGCTCAAGAGACCCAGTACTTC. Amino acids: CASSRTAQETQYF.

This clone was picked up a small number of times. The rearrangement links TRBV5-1 to TRBJ2-2; a weak D match, TRBD2 (6 bases). The CDR3 contains 15 residues. V lost 2 bases to trimming and J lost 6 bases, with 14 bases between them. CDR1 and CDR2 from the germline V gene are SGHRS and YFSETQ. The CDR3: CASSFATGSPGELFF. The CDR3, as DNA: TGCGCCAGCAGCTTCGCTACCGGGAGCCCCGGGGAGCTGTTTTTT.

V and J are TRBV28 and TRBJ2-5; 10 bases agree with TRBD2. Per germline, CDR1 MDHEN and CDR2 SYDVKM. The CDR3 totals 14 residues. J gave up 7 bases and V 5 bases, and 7 bases lay outside the gene matches. CDR3: CASSRTSGSGTQYF. Written as DNA, the CDR3 is TGTGCCAGCAGTCGGACTAGCGGATCGGGGACCCAGTACTTC.

This clone has more than one count but fewer than ten. The rearrangement uses TRBV30 and TRBJ1-2, with D unresolved. Germline-derived CDR1 and CDR2 are GTSNPN and SVGIG (reference sequence). The CDR3 is 11 residues long. V was pared by 2 bases and J by 9 bases, with 10 bases between. In DNA form, the CDR3 reads TGTGCCTGGAGTTTGACTAATCGCTACACCTTC. It encodes CAWSLTNRYTF. Full variable domain (remainder filled in from reference TRBV30 and TRBJ1-2): SQTIHQWPATLVQPVGSPLSLECTVEGTSNPNLYWYRQAAGRGLQLLFYSVGIGQISSEVPQNLSASRPQDRQFILSSKKLLLSDSGFYLCAWSLTNRYTFGSGTRLTVV.

This clone was seen a few times. The chain carries TRBV2 and TRBJ2-2, with 12 bases lining up with TRBD2. Germline assignment: CDR1 SNHLY and CDR2 FYNNEI. With 4 bases clipped from V and 2 bases from J, the junction kept 2 bases outside the gene matches. The CDR3 is made up of 16 amino acids. This CDR3 is CASSVLAGGNTGELFF. In DNA form, the CDR3 reads TGTGCCAGCAGTGTACTAGCGGGAGGAAACACCGGGGAGCTGTTTTTT.

This clone showed up just a few times. CDR3 nucleotides: TGTGCCAGCAGTCAGACTAGCGGGAGTGTGAACGAGCAGTACTTC. Protein sequence: CASSQTSGSVNEQYF. The V gene is TRBV6-5, the J gene TRBJ2-7; 12 bases align to TRBD2. The CDR3 runs to 15 residues. V shed 5 bases, J shed 5 bases, and the junction held 7 bases outside the gene matches. CDR1 and CDR2 (germline): MNHEY, SVGAGI.

This clone was seen a handful of times. V and J are TRBV18 and TRBJ1-2; TRBD1 agrees at 7 bases. CDR1 and CDR2 (germline): KGHSH, LQKENI. Unmatched junction bases numbered 12, after V lost 3 bases and J lost 8 bases. CDR3 length: 15 amino acids. The CDR3 here is CASSPQTGYGTGYTF. The CDR3 coding sequence is TGTGCCAGCTCACCGCAGACAGGGTATGGGACCGGCTACACCTTC.

This clone was detected only a few times. The chain carries TRBV5-1 and TRBJ1-4; D not certain. The CDR3 sequence is 13 residues long. V shed 4 bases and J shed 4 bases, with 8 bases lying between them. Germline CDR1 and CDR2: SGHRS and YFSETQ. In DNA form, the CDR3 reads TGCGCCAGCAGCGTGCGGGATAATGAAAAACTGTTTTTT. Its translation is CASSVRDNEKLFF.

This clone was found a few times. V usage is TRBV5-1 and J usage is TRBJ1-1, with D possibly matching TRBD1 (6 bases). This CDR3 is 15 amino acids long. CDR1 is SGHRS, CDR2 YFSETQ, per germline. V lost 0 bases to trimming and J lost 10 bases, with 19 bases between them. This CDR3 is CASSLESGGPGIAFF. The CDR3 DNA reads TGCGCCAGCAGCTTGGAATCGGGGGGCCCAGGTATAGCTTTCTTT.

The sample holds a few counts of this clone. The V and J genes are TRBV11-2 and TRBJ1-2, with 7 bases lining up with TRBD1. The V gene's germline CDR1 is SGHAT and CDR2 FQNNGV. V shed 5 bases and J 6 bases; nucleotides not matched to a gene: 6. The CDR3 runs to 13 residues. CDR3 coding DNA: TGTGCCAGCAGCCCGACAGGGTCCCATGGCTACACCTTC. Amino acids: CASSPTGSHGYTF.

This clone was counted between two and nine times. V gene TRBV30 combines with J gene TRBJ1-1, with D uncertain. The V gene lost 1 base and the J gene lost 1 base, with 16 bases spanning the gap. The germline V gene has CDR1 GTSNPN and CDR2 SVGIG (reference sequence). The CDR3 loop spans 16 amino acids. The CDR3 sequence: CAWSGKLTGWNTEAFF. The CDR3 DNA reads TGTGCCTGGAGTGGTAAGCTGACGGGTTGGAACACTGAAGCTTTCTTT.

CDR3 protein: CASRTTAENTEAFF. CDR3 bases: TGTGCCAGTAGAACGACAGCCGAGAACACTGAAGCTTTCTTT. The chain combines TRBV19 with TRBJ1-1; D possibly corresponds to TRBD1 (5 bases). The V end lost 6 bases, the J end lost 1 base, and 12 bases lay between the germline ends. The germline CDR1 and CDR2 sequences are LNHDA and SQIVND (reference sequence). The CDR3 is made up of 14 amino acids. Looking up the rest from reference TRBV19 and TRBJ1-1 gives the full variable domain: DGGITQSPKYLFRKEGQNVTLSCEQNLNHDAMYWYRQDPGQGLRLIYYSQIVNDFQKGDIAEGYSVSREKKESFPLTVTSAQKNPTAFYLCASRTTAENTEAFFGQGTRLTVV.

This clone was counted a few times. The chain couples TRBV9 to TRBJ2-1; unclear D gene. V was cut by 1 base and J by 4 bases, with 6 bases left in between. There are 13 residues in the CDR3. From germline, CDR1 is SGDLS and CDR2 YYNGEE. The CDR3: CASSVLTYNEQFF. CDR3 coding DNA: TGTGCCAGCAGCGTATTGACATACAATGAGCAGTTCTTC.